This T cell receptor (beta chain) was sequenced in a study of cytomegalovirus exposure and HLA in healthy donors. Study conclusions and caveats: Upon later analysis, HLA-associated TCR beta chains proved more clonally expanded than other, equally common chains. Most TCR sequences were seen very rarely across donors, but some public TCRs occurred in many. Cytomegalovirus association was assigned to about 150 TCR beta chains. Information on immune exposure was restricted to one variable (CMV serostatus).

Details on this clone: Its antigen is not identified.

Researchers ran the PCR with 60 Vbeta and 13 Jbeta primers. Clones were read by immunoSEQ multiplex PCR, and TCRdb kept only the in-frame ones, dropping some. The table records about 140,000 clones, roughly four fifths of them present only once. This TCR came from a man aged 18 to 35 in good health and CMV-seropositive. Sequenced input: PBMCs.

The CDR3 DNA reads as TGCGCCAGCAGCTCGATGACTAGCGGCCACAATGAGCAGTTCTTC. Protein sequence: CASSSMTSGHNEQFF. The chain carries TRBV5-1 and TRBJ2-1; 9 bases agree with TRBD2. CDR3 size: 15 residues. The germline gives CDR1 SGHRS, CDR2 YFSETQ. J lost 5 bases, V lost 3 bases, and 6 bases had no gene match.